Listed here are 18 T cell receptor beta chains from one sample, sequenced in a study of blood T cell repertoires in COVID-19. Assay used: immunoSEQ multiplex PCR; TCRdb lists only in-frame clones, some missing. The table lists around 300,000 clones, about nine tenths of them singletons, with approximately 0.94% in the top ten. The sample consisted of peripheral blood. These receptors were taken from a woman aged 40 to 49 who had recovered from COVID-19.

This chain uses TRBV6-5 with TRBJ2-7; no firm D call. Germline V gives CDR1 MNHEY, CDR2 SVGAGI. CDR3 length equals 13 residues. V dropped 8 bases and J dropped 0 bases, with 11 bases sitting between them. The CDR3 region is CASAVAVSYEQYF. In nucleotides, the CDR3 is TGTGCCAGCGCAGTTGCGGTCTCCTACGAGCAGTACTTC.

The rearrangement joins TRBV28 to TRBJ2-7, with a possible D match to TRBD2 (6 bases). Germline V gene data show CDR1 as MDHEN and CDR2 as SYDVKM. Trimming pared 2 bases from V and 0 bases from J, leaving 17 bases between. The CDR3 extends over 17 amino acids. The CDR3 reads CASSLPGGTAISYEQYF. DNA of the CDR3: TGTGCCAGCAGTTTACCCGGAGGGACGGCAATCTCCTACGAGCAGTACTTC.

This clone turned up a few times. In DNA form, the CDR3 reads TGCGCCAGCAGCTCCCACCGGGAGACAGATACGCAGTATTTT. Translating gives CASSSHRETDTQYF. This rearrangement joins TRBV5-1 to TRBJ2-3, with a possible D match to TRBD2 (6 bases). Germline lookup yields CDR1 SGHRS and CDR2 YFSETQ. The CDR3 has 14 residues. V was shortened by 3 bases and J by 3 bases, with 11 bases between the two germline ends.

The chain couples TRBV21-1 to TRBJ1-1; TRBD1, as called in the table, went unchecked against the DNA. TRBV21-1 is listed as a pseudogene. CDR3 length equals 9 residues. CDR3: CAWASEAFF. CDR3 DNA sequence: TGTGCCTGGGCGAGTGAAGCTTTCTTT.

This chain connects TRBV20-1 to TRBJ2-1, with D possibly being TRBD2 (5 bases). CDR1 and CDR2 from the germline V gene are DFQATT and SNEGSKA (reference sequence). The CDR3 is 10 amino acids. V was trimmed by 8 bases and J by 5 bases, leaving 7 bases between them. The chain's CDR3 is CSPGNNEQFF. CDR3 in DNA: TGCAGTCCCGGGAACAATGAGCAGTTCTTC.

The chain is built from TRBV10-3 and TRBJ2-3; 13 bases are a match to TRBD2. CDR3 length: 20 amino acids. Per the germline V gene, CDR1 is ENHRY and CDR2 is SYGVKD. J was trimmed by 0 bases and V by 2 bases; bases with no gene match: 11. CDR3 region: CAISEPSGTSGKTSTDTQYF. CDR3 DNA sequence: TGTGCCATCAGTGAGCCATCCGGGACTAGCGGGAAAACTAGCACAGATACGCAGTATTTT.

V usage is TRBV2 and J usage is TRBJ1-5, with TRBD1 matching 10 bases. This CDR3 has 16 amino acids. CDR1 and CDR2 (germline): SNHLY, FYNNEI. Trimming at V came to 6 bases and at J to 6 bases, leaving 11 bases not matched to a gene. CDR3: CASSENRQGASQPQHF. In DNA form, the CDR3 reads TGTGCCAGCAGCGAGAACCGACAGGGGGCAAGTCAGCCCCAGCATTTT.

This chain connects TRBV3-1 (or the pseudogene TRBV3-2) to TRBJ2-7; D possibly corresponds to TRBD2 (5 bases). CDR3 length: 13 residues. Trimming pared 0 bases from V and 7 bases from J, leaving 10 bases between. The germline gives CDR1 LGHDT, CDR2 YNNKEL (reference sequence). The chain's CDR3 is CASSQDRWREQYF. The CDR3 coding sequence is TGTGCCAGCAGCCAAGACAGATGGAGGGAGCAGTACTTC.

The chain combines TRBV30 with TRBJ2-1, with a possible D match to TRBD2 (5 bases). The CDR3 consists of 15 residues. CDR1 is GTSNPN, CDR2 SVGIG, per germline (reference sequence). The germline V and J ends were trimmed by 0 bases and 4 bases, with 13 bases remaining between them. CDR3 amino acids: CAWSVRGSLYNEQFF. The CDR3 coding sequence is TGTGCCTGGAGTGTACGAGGGAGCTTATACAATGAGCAGTTCTTC.

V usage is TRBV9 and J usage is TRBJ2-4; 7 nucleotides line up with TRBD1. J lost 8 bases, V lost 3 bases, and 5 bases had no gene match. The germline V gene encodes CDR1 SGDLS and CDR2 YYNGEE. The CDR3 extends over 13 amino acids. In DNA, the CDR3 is TGTGCCAGCAGCGCGGGACAGATGGACATTCAGTACTTC. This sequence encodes CASSAGQMDIQYF.

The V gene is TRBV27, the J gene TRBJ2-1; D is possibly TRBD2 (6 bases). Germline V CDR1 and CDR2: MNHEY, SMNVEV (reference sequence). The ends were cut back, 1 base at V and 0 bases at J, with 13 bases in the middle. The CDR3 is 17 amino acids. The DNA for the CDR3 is TGTGCCAGCAGTTTATTTCCGGGGGTTAGCTCCTACAATGAGCAGTTCTTC. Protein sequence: CASSLFPGVSSYNEQFF.

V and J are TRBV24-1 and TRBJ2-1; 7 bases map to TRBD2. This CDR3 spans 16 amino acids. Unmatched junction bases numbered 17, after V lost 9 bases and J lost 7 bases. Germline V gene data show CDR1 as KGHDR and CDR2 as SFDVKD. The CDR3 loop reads CATPPLSSGRWNEQFF. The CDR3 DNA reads TGTGCCACCCCACCCCTGTCTAGCGGTAGGTGGAATGAGCAGTTCTTC.

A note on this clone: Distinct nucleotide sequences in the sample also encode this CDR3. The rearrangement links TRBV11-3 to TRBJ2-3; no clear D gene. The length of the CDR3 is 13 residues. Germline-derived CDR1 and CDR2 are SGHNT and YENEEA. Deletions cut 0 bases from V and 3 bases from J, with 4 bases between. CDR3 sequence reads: CASSLDQTDTQYF. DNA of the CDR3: TGTGCCAGCAGCTTAGATCAGACAGATACGCAGTATTTT.

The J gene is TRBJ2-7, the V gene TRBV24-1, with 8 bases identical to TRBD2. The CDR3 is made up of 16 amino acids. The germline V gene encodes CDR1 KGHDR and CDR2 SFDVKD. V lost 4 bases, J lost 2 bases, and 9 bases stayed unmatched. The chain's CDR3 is CATSDSMSGRPYEQYF. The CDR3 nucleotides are TGTGCCACCAGTGACTCCATGAGCGGGAGACCCTACGAGCAGTACTTC.

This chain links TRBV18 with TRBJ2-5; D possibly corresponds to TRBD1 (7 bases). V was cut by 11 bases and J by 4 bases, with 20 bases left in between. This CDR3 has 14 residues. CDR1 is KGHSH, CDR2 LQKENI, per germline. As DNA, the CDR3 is TGTGCCGCATCATCAGGCGGGACAGTAGAGACCCAGTACTTC. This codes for CAASSGGTVETQYF.

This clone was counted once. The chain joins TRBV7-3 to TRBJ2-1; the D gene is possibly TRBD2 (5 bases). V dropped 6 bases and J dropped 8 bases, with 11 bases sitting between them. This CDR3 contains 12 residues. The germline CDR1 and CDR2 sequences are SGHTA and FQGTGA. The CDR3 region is CASSLAGYEQFF. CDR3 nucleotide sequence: TGTGCCAGCAGTTTGGCGGGCTATGAGCAGTTCTTC.

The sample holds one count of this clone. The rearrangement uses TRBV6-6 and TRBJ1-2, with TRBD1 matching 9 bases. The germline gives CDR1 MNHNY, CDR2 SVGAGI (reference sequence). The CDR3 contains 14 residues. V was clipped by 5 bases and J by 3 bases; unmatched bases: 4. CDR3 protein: CASSQTGGDYGYTF. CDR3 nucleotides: TGTGCCAGCAGTCAAACAGGGGGCGACTATGGCTACACCTTC.

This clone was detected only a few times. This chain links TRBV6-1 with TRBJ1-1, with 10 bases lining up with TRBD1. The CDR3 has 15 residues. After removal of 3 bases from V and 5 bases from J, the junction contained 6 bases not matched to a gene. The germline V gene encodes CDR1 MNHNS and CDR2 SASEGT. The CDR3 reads CASSDPGTGVTEAFF. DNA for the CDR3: TGTGCCAGCAGTGATCCCGGGACAGGGGTAACTGAAGCTTTCTTT.